A single sample gave rise to the 30 T cell receptor beta chains below, sequenced in a study of blood T cell repertoires in COVID-19. Measured with immunoSEQ multiplex PCR; TCRdb has only the in-frame clones, and not every one. The sample shows about 110,000 clones, over 70% of them seen only once. Source material: peripheral blood. Receptors originate from a human donor with acute or convalescent COVID-19. The donor label of this sample is uncertain.

CDR3 residues: CASSHRGAVNEQFF. The CDR3 DNA sequence: TGTGCCAGCAGCCATCGGGGGGCCGTCAATGAGCAGTTCTTC. The V gene is TRBV3-1 (or the pseudogene TRBV3-2), the J gene TRBJ2-1; perhaps TRBD2 as D (7 bases). CDR1 and CDR2 (germline): LGHDT, YNNKEL (reference sequence). V gave up 3 bases and J gave up 6 bases, with 12 bases separating them. This CDR3 is 14 amino acids long.

This chain joins TRBV11-2 and TRBJ2-4; D may be TRBD2 (6 bases). The CDR3 consists of 15 residues. Trimming left V 4 bases short and J 6 bases short, with 16 bases between. In germline, CDR1 is SGHAT, CDR2 FQNNGV. Here the CDR3 reads CASSSTRGGGNIQYF. DNA for the CDR3: TGTGCCAGCAGCTCCACCCGGGGAGGCGGAAACATTCAGTACTTC. The full variable domain, in which reference TRBV11-2 and TRBJ2-4 provide the parts outside the CDR3, is EAGVAQSPRYKIIEKRQSVAFWCNPISGHATLYWYQQILGQGPKLLIQFQNNGVVDDSQLPKDRFSAERLKGVDSTLKIQPAKLEDSAVYLCASSSTRGGGNIQYFGAGTRLSVL.

The V call is TRBV6-5, the J call TRBJ1-5; 8 bases match TRBD1. Unmatched junction bases numbered 3, after V lost 6 bases and J lost 2 bases. Germline CDR1 is MNHEY and CDR2 is SVGAGI. There are 14 residues in the CDR3. The chain's CDR3 is CASRQTGGNQPQHF. DNA of the CDR3: TGTGCCAGCAGGCAGACAGGGGGCAATCAGCCCCAGCATTTT.

This clone showed up just a few times. This rearrangement joins TRBV6-2 or TRBV6-3 to TRBJ1-1, with D perhaps TRBD1 (5 bases). Germline CDR1 MNHEY, CDR2 SVGEGT. This CDR3 contains 18 residues. Trimming stripped 0 bases from V and 6 bases from J, with 23 bases between. DNA of the CDR3: TGTGCCAGCAGTTACTCGAAGGGGAAATTCAGGGATCGGCCTGAAGCTTTCTTT. Translating gives CASSYSKGKFRDRPEAFF.

The rearrangement uses TRBV24-1 and TRBJ2-2, with 7 bases lining up with TRBD1. Germline assignment: CDR1 KGHDR and CDR2 SFDVKD. This CDR3 has 18 amino acids. Trimming cost V 3 bases and J 3 bases; bases outside gene matches: 12. CDR3 residues: CATSDRVIRQGDTGELFF. DNA for the CDR3: TGTGCCACCAGTGATAGGGTTATCCGACAGGGCGACACCGGGGAGCTGTTTTTT.

The chain employs TRBV5-5 and TRBJ2-1; D may be TRBD2 (7 bases). The CDR3 runs 15 residues. Between the trimmed V and J ends, which lost 0 bases and 6 bases, there was a span of 13 bases. Per germline, CDR1 SGHKS and CDR2 YYEKEE (reference sequence). The CDR3 coding sequence is TGTGCCAGCAGCTTGGCGGGGGGCGTACGCAATGAGCAGTTCTTC. Amino acid sequence: CASSLAGGVRNEQFF.

There are a few counts of this clone. This chain uses TRBV18 with TRBJ1-6, with a weak D call TRBD1 (6 bases). CDR3 length: 12 residues. Germline lookup yields CDR1 KGHSH and CDR2 LQKENI. The V end lost 6 bases, the J end lost 7 bases, and 7 bases lay between the germline ends. CDR3 amino acids: CASSQGNSPLHF. The CDR3 bases are TGTGCCAGCTCGCAGGGGAATTCACCCCTCCACTTT.

This clone was seen more than once but under ten times. This chain joins TRBV11-2 and TRBJ2-3; 11 bases fit TRBD2. The CDR3 is 16 amino acids. With 2 bases clipped from V and 1 base from J, the junction kept 2 bases outside the gene matches. Germline-derived CDR1 and CDR2 are SGHAT and FQNNGV. The CDR3 here is CASSLTGLAGTDTQYF. CDR3 in DNA: TGTGCCAGCAGCTTAACGGGACTAGCGGGCACAGATACGCAGTATTTT.

The chain joins TRBV10-3 to TRBJ1-5, with TRBD1 matching over 7 bases. This CDR3 is 13 amino acids long. In germline, CDR1 is ENHRY, CDR2 SYGVKD. J gave up 6 bases and V 5 bases, and 4 bases lay outside the gene matches. The CDR3 DNA reads TGTGCCATCAGTAGACAGGGTGGTCAGCCCCAGCATTTT. This gives the protein CAISRQGGQPQHF.

This clone was seen just once. The chain joins TRBV28 to TRBJ1-6; possibly TRBD1 for D (6 bases). Trimming removed 3 bases from V and 11 bases from J, with 17 bases in between. This CDR3 contains 15 residues. Germline V CDR1 and CDR2: MDHEN, SYDVKM. The CDR3 protein is CASSLGTGTLTPLHF. DNA of the CDR3: TGTGCCAGCAGTTTGGGTACCGGGACACTAACACCCCTCCACTTT.

The chain is built from TRBV4-1 and TRBJ1-2; a weak D match, TRBD1 (6 bases). The CDR3 length is 13 residues. Germline CDR1 reads MGHRA; CDR2 reads YSYEKL. The ends were cut back, 0 bases at V and 6 bases at J, with 8 bases in the middle. Here the CDR3 reads CASSQDPGDGYTF. The DNA of the CDR3 is TGCGCCAGCAGCCAAGACCCAGGGGATGGCTACACCTTC.

This sequence joins TRBV5-4 and TRBJ1-4, with D possibly TRBD1 on 5 matching bases. The germline V gene encodes CDR1 SGHNT and CDR2 YYREEE (reference sequence). The CDR3 has 15 residues. Trimming took off 3 bases at V and 4 bases at J, with 13 bases between the two ends. The CDR3 sequence: CASSYSPGLNEKLFF. DNA of the CDR3: TGTGCCAGCAGCTATTCCCCGGGACTTAATGAAAAACTGTTTTTT.

The V call is TRBV6-5, the J call TRBJ2-1, with 12 bases that match TRBD2. Germline CDR1 MNHEY, CDR2 SVGAGI. V shed 5 bases and J 10 bases; nucleotides not matched to a gene: 6. CDR3 length: 14 amino acids. The CDR3 reads CASSRLAGGGEQFF. The CDR3 DNA reads TGTGCCAGCAGTCGGCTAGCGGGGGGGGGAGAGCAGTTCTTC.

This clone was counted once. The chain is built from TRBV12-3 or TRBV12-4 and TRBJ1-6, with 9 bases lining up with TRBD1. Losses at the gene ends were 6 bases for V and 9 bases for J; bases not matched to a gene: 3. CDR3 length equals 13 residues. CDR3 loop: CASSKDRGSPLHF. Written as DNA, the CDR3 is TGTGCCAGCAGCAAGGACAGGGGTTCACCCCTCCACTTT.

The sample holds a few counts of this clone. The chain employs TRBV7-9 and TRBJ1-4; the D gene is possibly TRBD1 (5 bases). The CDR3 is 14 amino acids. Germline loops: CDR1 SEHNR, CDR2 FQNEAQ (reference sequence). The V gene lost 4 bases and the J gene lost 5 bases, with 11 bases spanning the gap. Written as DNA, the CDR3 is TGTGCCAGCAGCTCCGGGGGGGGGAATGAAAAACTGTTTTTT. This translates into CASSSGGGNEKLFF.

In DNA form, the CDR3 reads TGTGCCAGCAGTTCGACAGGGATCTACGAGCAGTACGTC. Its translation: CASSSTGIYEQYV. The V call is TRBV2, the J call TRBJ2-7; 7 bases match TRBD1. CDR1 is SNHLY and CDR2 is FYNNEI in the germline V gene. With 5 bases clipped from V and 3 bases from J, the junction kept 4 bases outside the gene matches. The length of the CDR3 is 13 residues.

The chain has TRBV18 and TRBJ1-1; D is unclear. This CDR3 is 17 amino acids long. The germline gives CDR1 KGHSH, CDR2 LQKENI. Trimming shortened V by 1 base and J by 1 base, and 16 bases separated the two germline ends. CDR3 coding DNA: TGTGCCAGCTCACCACGGGGAGCCCTCATGAAGAACACTGAAGCTTTCTTT. Translating gives CASSPRGALMKNTEAFF.

The V call is TRBV7-2, the J call TRBJ1-1, with TRBD1 matching 8 bases. Trimming at V came to 6 bases and at J to 8 bases, leaving 8 bases not matched to a gene. CDR3 length: 13 residues. Germline CDR1 is SGHTA and CDR2 is FQGNSA. As DNA, the CDR3 is TGTGCCAGCAGTCGAACCAGGACAGGGGAAGCTTTCTTT. Translated, it gives CASSRTRTGEAFF.

The chain is built from TRBV19 and TRBJ1-1; D may be TRBD1 (6 bases). V lost 3 bases and J 5 bases, leaving 10 bases between the germline ends. The CDR3 totals 13 residues. CDR1 is LNHDA, CDR2 SQIVND, per germline (reference sequence). This CDR3 reads CASSMYRVTEAFF. CDR3 coding DNA: TGTGCCAGTAGTATGTACAGGGTTACTGAAGCTTTCTTT.

V usage is TRBV6-5 and J usage is TRBJ2-5; TRBD1 might be the D (7 bases). Trimming stripped 0 bases from V and 2 bases from J, with 10 bases between. The CDR3 sequence is 15 residues long. CDR1 and CDR2 (germline): MNHEY, SVGAGI. The CDR3 region is CASSYSAGQQETQYF. The CDR3 nucleotides read TGTGCCAGCAGTTACTCGGCGGGACAGCAAGAGACCCAGTACTTC.

Written as DNA, the CDR3 is TGTGCTAGTGGTTTGAAAGCGGGGGGGTACACAGATACGCAGTATTTT. Translating it yields CASGLKAGGYTDTQYF. The V call is TRBV12-5, the J call TRBJ2-3, with TRBD2 matching over 10 bases. Trimming removed 2 bases from V and 2 bases from J; junction bases left unmatched: 4. Germline lookup yields CDR1 LGHNT and CDR2 FRNRAP. The CDR3 sequence is 16 residues long. Full variable domain (missing parts from reference TRBV12-5 and TRBJ2-3): DARVTQTPRHKVTEMGQEVTMRCQPILGHNTVFWYRQTMMQGLELLAYFRNRAPLDDSGMPKDRFSAEMPDATLATLKIQPSEPRDSAVYFCASGLKAGGYTDTQYFGPGTRLTVL.

This clone was picked up many times. The chain joins TRBV4-2 to TRBJ1-5; D gene uncertain. Between the trimmed V and J ends, which lost 3 bases and 5 bases, there was a span of 8 bases. Germline CDR1 LGHNA, CDR2 YNFKEQ. There are 13 residues in the CDR3. The DNA of the CDR3 is TGTGCCAGCAGCCAGGCTTCCGATCAGCCCCAGCATTTT. Translation: CASSQASDQPQHF.

This chain connects TRBV19 to TRBJ2-4; maybe TRBD1 (6 bases). In germline, CDR1 is LNHDA, CDR2 SQIVND (reference sequence). The V end was cut by 3 bases, the J end by 5 bases, with 14 bases between. The length of the CDR3 is 15 residues. The CDR3 DNA reads as TGTGCCAGTAGTATTGGTTCGCCAGGGGAAAACATTCAGTACTTC. Translating it yields CASSIGSPGENIQYF.

This chain connects TRBV27 to TRBJ1-1; D possibly corresponds to TRBD1 (5 bases). V lost 5 bases to trimming and J lost 4 bases, with 17 bases between them. CDR1 and CDR2 (germline): MNHEY, SMNVEV (reference sequence). The CDR3 is 15 residues long. This chain's CDR3 is CASSPHRSGGTEAFF. CDR3 DNA sequence: TGTGCCAGCAGTCCTCATCGGTCGGGGGGCACTGAAGCTTTCTTT.

This clone was observed a handful of times. The rearrangement uses TRBV7-9 and TRBJ1-2; the D is unclear. This CDR3 contains 14 residues. Germline V gene lookup returns CDR1 SEHNR and CDR2 FQNEAQ (reference sequence). With 5 bases removed from V and 4 bases from J, the gap between germline ends came to 14 bases. CDR3 loop: CASSPAGFGYGYTF. The CDR3 bases are TGTGCCAGCAGCCCCGCAGGATTCGGCTATGGCTACACCTTC.

The J gene is TRBJ1-3, the V gene TRBV7-9; D possibly corresponds to TRBD1 (6 bases). Germline values: CDR1 SEHNR, CDR2 FQNEAQ (reference sequence). The CDR3 contains 14 residues. Deletions cut 6 bases from V and 4 bases from J, with 13 bases between. The CDR3 bases are TGTGCCAGCAGTCTCAGGGGCAGAGGAAACACCATATATTTT. It encodes CASSLRGRGNTIYF.

V is TRBV24-1 and J is TRBJ1-2; 9 bases are shared with TRBD1. Germline lookup yields CDR1 KGHDR and CDR2 SFDVKD. The V segment lost 4 bases and the J segment 6 bases; nucleotides outside the gene matches: 11. The CDR3 totals 16 residues. This CDR3 is CATSEHHTGGADGYTF. CDR3 bases: TGTGCCACCAGTGAGCATCATACAGGGGGCGCGGATGGCTACACCTTC.

The chain has TRBV11-2 and TRBJ2-2, with TRBD1 matching 10 bases. J lost 7 bases, V lost 7 bases, and 9 bases had no gene match. This CDR3 region has 15 residues. Germline CDR1 and CDR2: SGHAT and FQNNGV. The CDR3: CASNPRDRGHGELFF. The CDR3 bases are TGTGCCAGCAACCCTCGGGACAGGGGTCACGGGGAGCTGTTTTTT.

V usage is TRBV10-3 and J usage is TRBJ1-3, with D possibly matching TRBD1 (5 bases). Trimming cost V 0 bases and J 3 bases, with 15 bases left between them. This CDR3 has 17 residues. CDR1 ENHRY and CDR2 SYGVKD come from the germline V gene. For the CDR3, the DNA is TGTGCCATCAGTGAGTCAGTCGGCAGGGAGGGTGGAAACACCATATATTTT. Protein sequence: CAISESVGREGGNTIYF.

The CDR3 bases are TGTGCCAGCAGCCATACAGGGGGCTTGGAGAATGAGCAGTTCTTC. Its translation is CASSHTGGLENEQFF. The chain carries TRBV7-3 and TRBJ2-1, with TRBD1 identical over 9 bases. The trim removed 5 bases at V and 7 bases at J, leaving 9 bases unmatched. Germline-derived CDR1 and CDR2 are SGHTA and FQGTGA. CDR3 length: 15 amino acids.